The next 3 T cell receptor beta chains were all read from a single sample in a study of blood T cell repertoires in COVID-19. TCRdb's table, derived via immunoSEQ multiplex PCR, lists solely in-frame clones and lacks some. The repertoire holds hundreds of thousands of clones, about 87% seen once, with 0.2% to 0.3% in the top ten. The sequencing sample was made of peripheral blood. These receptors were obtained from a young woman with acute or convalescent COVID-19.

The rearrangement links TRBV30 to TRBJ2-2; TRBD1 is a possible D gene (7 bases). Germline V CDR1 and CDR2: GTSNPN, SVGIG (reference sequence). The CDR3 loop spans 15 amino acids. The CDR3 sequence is CAFSGGLGNTGELFF. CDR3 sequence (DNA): TGTGCTTTCTCAGGGGGGTTGGGGAACACCGGGGAGCTGTTTTTT.

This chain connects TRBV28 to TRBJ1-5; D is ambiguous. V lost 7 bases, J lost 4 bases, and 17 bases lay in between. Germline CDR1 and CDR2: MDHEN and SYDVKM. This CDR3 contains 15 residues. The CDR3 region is CASNLREGRNQPQHF. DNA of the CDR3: TGTGCCAGCAACCTGAGGGAAGGCCGAAATCAGCCCCAGCATTTT.

The CDR3 spells CASSFEGGLAKNIQYF. The CDR3 DNA is TGTGCCAGCAGCTTTGAGGGGGGGTTAGCCAAAAACATTCAGTACTTC. J is TRBJ2-4 and V is TRBV7-9; TRBD2 might be the D (7 bases). The V end was cut by 3 bases, the J end by 0 bases, with 12 bases between. The CDR3 length is 16 residues. CDR1 is SEHNR and CDR2 is FQNEAQ in the germline V gene (reference sequence).